This T cell receptor beta chain was sequenced for a study of cytomegalovirus exposure and HLA in healthy donors. This PCR relied on a set of 60 Vbeta primers and 13 Jbeta primers. Sequencing was performed with immunoSEQ multiplex PCR; in TCRdb, only in-frame clones are kept and a portion is missing. The profile shows around 150,000 clones, over 75% of them singletons. V lost 4 bases, J lost 1 base, and 7 bases lay in between. CDR1 is SGHRS and CDR2 is YFSETQ in the germline V gene. The CDR3 contains 13 residues. Concerning this clone itself: As yet, its antigen is unknown.

Findings and caveats of the study: Most TCR sequences proved rare, with some public TCRs found in many donors. Solely CMV serostatus was available to characterize immune exposure. It was taken for granted in presence/absence analyses that sequencing depth across donors was roughly uniform.

The source is a man between 18 and 35 years old in good health and CMV-seropositive. Sequencing used PBMCs. The chain recombines TRBV5-1 with TRBJ2-3, with D unclear. The CDR3 protein is CASSESGTDTQYF. CDR3 nucleotide sequence: TGCGCCAGCAGCGAGTCCGGCACAGATACGCAGTATTTT.